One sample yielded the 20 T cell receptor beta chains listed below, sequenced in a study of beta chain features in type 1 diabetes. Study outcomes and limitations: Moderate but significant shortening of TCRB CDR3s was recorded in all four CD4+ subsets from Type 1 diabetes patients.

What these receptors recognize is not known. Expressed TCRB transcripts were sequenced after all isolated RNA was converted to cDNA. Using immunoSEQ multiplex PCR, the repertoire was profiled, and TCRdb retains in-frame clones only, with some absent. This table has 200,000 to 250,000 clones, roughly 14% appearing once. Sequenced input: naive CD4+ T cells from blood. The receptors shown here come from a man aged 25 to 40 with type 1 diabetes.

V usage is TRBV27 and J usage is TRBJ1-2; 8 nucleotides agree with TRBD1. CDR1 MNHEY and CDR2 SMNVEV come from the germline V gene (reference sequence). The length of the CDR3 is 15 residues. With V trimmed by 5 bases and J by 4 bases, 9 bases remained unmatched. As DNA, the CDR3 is TGTGCCAGCAGTCAAGGACAGGGTAGTGGCTATGGCTACACCTTC. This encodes CASSQGQGSGYGYTF.

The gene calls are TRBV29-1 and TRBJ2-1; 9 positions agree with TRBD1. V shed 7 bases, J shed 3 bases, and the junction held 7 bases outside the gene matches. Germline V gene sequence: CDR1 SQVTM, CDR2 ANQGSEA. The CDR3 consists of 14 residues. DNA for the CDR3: TGCAGCGGGCGACAGGGGGGCATCTACAATGAGCAGTTCTTC. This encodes CSGRQGGIYNEQFF.

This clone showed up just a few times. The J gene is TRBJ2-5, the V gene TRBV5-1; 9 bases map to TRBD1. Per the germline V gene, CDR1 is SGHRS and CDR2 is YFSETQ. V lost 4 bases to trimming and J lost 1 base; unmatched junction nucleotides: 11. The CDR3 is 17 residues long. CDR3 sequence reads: CASSQPPGQGPQETQYF. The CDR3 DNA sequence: TGCGCCAGCAGCCAACCGCCGGGACAGGGTCCCCAAGAGACCCAGTACTTC.

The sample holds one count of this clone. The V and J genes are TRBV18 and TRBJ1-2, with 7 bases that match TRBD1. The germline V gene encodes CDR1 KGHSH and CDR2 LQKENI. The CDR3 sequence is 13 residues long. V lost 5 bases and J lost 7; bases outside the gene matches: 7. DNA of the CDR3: TGTGCCAGCTCAACAAACAGGGGATCTGGCTACACCTTC. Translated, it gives CASSTNRGSGYTF. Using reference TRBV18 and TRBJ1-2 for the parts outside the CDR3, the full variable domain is NAGVMQNPRHLVRRRGQEARLRCSPMKGHSHVYWYRQLPEEGLKFMVYLQKENIIDESGMPKERFSAEFPKEGPSILRIQQVVRGDSAAYFCASSTNRGSGYTFGSGTRLTVV.

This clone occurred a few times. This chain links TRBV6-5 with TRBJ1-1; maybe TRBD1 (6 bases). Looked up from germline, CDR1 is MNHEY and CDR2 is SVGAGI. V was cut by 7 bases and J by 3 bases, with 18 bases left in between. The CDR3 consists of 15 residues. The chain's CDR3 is CASTPGVRRDTEAFF. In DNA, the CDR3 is TGTGCCAGCACCCCAGGGGTGAGGAGAGACACTGAAGCTTTCTTT.

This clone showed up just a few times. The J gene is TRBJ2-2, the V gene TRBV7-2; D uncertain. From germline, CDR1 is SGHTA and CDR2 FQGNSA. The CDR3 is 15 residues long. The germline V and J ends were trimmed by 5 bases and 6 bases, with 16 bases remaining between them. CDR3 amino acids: CASSPRSPSPGELFF. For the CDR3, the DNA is TGTGCCAGCAGCCCCCGGAGCCCCTCCCCCGGGGAGCTGTTTTTT.

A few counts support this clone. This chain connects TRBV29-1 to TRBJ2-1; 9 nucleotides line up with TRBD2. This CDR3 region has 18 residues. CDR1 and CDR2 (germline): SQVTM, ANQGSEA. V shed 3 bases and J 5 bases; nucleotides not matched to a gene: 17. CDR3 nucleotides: TGCAGCGTTGAGAAGGGTCAGGGCGTCGGCGGGAGGGACAATGAGCAGTTCTTC. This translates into CSVEKGQGVGGRDNEQFF.

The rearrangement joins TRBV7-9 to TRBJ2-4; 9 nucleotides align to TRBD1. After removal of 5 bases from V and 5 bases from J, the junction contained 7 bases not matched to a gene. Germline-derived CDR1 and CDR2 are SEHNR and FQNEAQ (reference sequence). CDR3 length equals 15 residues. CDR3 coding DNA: TGTGCCAGCAGCGCAAGAGGACAGGGGCAAAACATTCAGTACTTC. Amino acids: CASSARGQGQNIQYF.

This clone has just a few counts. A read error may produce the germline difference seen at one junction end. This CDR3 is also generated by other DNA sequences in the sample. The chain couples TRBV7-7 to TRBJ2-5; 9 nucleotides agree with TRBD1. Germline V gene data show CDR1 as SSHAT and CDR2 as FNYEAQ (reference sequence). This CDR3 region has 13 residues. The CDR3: CASSRDREETQYF. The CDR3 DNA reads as TGTGCTAGCAGCAGGGACAGGGAAGAGACCCAGTACTTC.

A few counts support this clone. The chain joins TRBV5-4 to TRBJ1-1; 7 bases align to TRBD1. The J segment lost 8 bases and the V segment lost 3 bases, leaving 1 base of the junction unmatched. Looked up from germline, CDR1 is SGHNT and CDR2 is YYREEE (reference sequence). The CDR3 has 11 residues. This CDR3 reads CASSSDREAFF. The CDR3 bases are TGTGCCAGCAGCTCGGACAGGGAAGCTTTCTTT. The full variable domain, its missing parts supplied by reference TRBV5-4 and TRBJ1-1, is ETGVTQSPTHLIKTRGQQVTLRCSSQSGHNTVSWYQQALGQGPQFIFQYYREEENGRGNFPPRFSGLQFPNYSSELNVNALELDDSALYLCASSSDREAFFGQGTRLTVV.

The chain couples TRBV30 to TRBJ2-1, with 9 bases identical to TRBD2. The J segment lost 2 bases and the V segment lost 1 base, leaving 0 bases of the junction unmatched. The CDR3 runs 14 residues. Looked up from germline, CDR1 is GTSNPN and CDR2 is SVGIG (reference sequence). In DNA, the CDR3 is TGTGCCTGGAGTGCTAGCGGGACCTACAATGAGCAGTTCTTC. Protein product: CAWSASGTYNEQFF.

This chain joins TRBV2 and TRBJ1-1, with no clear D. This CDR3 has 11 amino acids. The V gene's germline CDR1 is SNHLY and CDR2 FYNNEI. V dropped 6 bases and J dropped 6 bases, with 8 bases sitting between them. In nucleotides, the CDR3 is TGTGCCAGCAGCCCCGCGGCTGAAGCTTTCTTT. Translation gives CASSPAAEAFF.

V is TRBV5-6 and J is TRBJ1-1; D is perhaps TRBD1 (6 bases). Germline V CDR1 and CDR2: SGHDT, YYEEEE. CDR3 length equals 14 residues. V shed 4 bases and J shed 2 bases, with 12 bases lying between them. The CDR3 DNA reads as TGTGCCAGCAGCACAGGGAGATCCAACACTGAAGCTTTCTTT. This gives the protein CASSTGRSNTEAFF.

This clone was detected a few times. CDR3 protein: CASHSGGLNTEAFF. CDR3 bases: TGTGCCAGCCATTCGGGGGGATTGAACACTGAAGCTTTCTTT. V gene TRBV7-2 combines with J gene TRBJ1-1, with D perhaps TRBD1 (5 bases). This CDR3 has 14 residues. The V end lost 8 bases, the J end lost 0 bases, and 13 bases lay between the germline ends. Germline loops: CDR1 SGHTA, CDR2 FQGNSA.

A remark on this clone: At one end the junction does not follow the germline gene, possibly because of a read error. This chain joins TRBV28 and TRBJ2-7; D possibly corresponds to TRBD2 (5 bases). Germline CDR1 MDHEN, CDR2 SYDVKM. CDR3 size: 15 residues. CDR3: CASSSSSAGFLLPNF. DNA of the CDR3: TGTGCCAGCAGTTCTTCTTCGGCGGGCTTTCTCCTGCCGAACTTC.

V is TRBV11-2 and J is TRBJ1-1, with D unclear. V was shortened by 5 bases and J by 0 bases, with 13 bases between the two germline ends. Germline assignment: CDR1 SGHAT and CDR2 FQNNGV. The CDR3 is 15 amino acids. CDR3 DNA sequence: TGTGCCAGCAGCCGCGGCCAGACTATGAACACTGAAGCTTTCTTT. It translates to CASSRGQTMNTEAFF.

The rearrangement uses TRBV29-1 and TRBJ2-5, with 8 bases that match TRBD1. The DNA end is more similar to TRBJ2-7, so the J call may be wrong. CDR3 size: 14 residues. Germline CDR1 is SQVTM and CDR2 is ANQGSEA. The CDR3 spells CSVRDRTGDYEQYF. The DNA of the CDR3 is TGCAGCGTCAGGGACAGGACCGGCGACTACGAGCAGTACTTC.

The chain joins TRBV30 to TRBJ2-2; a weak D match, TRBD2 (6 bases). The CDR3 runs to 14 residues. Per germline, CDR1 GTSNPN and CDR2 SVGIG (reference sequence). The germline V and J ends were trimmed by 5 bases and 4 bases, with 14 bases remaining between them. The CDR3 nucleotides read TGTGCCTGGGGAGGGATGTTGGGCACCGGGGAGCTGTTTTTT. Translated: CAWGGMLGTGELFF.

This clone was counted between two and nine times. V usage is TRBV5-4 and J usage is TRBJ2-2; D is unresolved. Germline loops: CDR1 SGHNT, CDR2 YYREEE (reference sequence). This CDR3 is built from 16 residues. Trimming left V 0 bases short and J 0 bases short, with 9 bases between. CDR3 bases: TGTGCCAGCAGCTTGGACCCCGGAGCGAACACCGGGGAGCTGTTTTTT. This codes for CASSLDPGANTGELFF.

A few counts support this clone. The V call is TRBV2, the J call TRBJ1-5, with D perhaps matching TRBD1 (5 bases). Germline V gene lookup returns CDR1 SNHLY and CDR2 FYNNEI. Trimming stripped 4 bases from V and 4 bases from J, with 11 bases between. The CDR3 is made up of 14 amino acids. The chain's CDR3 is CASSGGGRNQPQHF. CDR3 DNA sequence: TGTGCCAGCAGTGGCGGGGGACGGAATCAGCCCCAGCATTTT.